These T cell receptor beta chains were read from a single sample in a study of CD8 T cells in Susac syndrome. TCRdb recomputed calls from the immunoSEQ multiplex PCR reads with MiXCR, one row per CDR3 protein. Found here are 240,000 or so distinct CDR3 sequences, less than 96% of them singletons; the top ten hold about 0.1%. The sequencing sample was made of CD4+ T cells from PBMCs. These receptors were obtained from a human donor with Susac syndrome. CDR3s include the opening cysteine and the closing phenylalanine or tryptophan. D genes are given only for firm matches. Rows may omit the clone size; those that give it use once, few, many or a size class.

-,-,15,TRBV28,TRBJ2-4,CASDTGTGAKNIQYF,TGTGCCAGCGATACGGGAACCGGGGCCAAAAACATTCAGTACTTC
-,once,14,TRBV20-1,TRBJ2-4,CSASGGPSPGLQYF,TGCAGTGCCTCAGGAGGCCCTTCGCCCGGACTACAGTACTTC
TRBD2,-,16,TRBV20-1,TRBJ2-3,CSASLFLAETTDTQYF,TGCAGTGCTAGCCTCTTCCTAGCGGAGACTACAGATACGCAGTATTTT
-,once,13,TRBV1,TRBJ2-1,CTSSQGPHNEQFF,TGCACCAGCAGCCAAGGGCCCCACAATGAGCAGTTCTTC
TRBD1,-,15,TRBV28,TRBJ1-2,CASSFLKTGGHGYTF,TGTGCCAGCAGTTTCCTTAAGACAGGGGGCCATGGCTACACCTTC
TRBD1,-,15,TRBV3-1,TRBJ2-7,CASSQPPGQTREQYF,TGTGCCAGCAGCCAACCCCCGGGACAGACTCGGGAGCAGTACTTC
-,once,13,TRBV20-1,TRBJ2-1,CSATPRRFGEQFF,TGCAGTGCTACCCCCCGACGCTTCGGTGAGCAGTTCTTC
-,-,11,TRBV20-1,TRBJ1-2,CSARTENGYTF,TGCAGTGCTAGGACCGAGAACGGCTACACCTTC
-,-,13,TRBV27,TRBJ2-1,CASYREGGNEQFF,TGTGCCAGCTACCGAGAGGGGGGGAATGAGCAGTTCTTC
-,-,14,TRBV4-1,TRBJ1-5,CASAAVGERQPQHF,TGCGCCAGCGCCGCGGTCGGGGAGAGGCAGCCCCAGCATTTT
TRBD2,-,16,TRBV7-9,TRBJ2-7,CASSPVVAGVFHEQYF,TGTGCCAGCAGCCCTGTGGTAGCGGGAGTCTTCCACGAGCAGTACTTC
-,-,17,TRBV20-1,TRBJ2-3,CSARGPDLRGPTDTQYF,TGCAGTGCTAGAGGTCCCGATTTGCGGGGACCCACAGATACGCAGTATTTT
-,-,11,TRBV21-1,TRBJ1-2,CASLRDYGYTF,TGTGCCAGCCTCCGAGACTATGGCTACACCTTC
-,-,14,TRBV14,TRBJ1-1,CASSHSGQGGEAFF,TGTGCCAGCAGCCATTCAGGGCAGGGTGGTGAAGCTTTCTTT
-,-,18,TRBV14,TRBJ1-2,CASSLFPRKPFPNYGYTF,TGTGCCAGCAGCCTCTTCCCAAGGAAACCGTTTCCTAACTATGGCTACACCTTC
-,-,14,TRBV30,TRBJ2-3,CAWKQGLRTDTQYF,TGTGCCTGGAAGCAGGGGCTACGAACAGATACGCAGTATTTT
-,-,16,TRBV3-1,TRBJ2-1,CASSRWQGQIWNEQFF,TGTGCCAGCAGCCGCTGGCAGGGGCAGATATGGAATGAGCAGTTCTTC
-,-,13,TRBV6-1,TRBJ2-3,CAGRSLGTDTQYF,TGTGCCGGCCGCTCTTTGGGCACAGATACGCAGTATTTT
TRBD2,-,16,TRBV7-9,TRBJ2-5,CASGYVAGKGQETQYF,TGTGCCAGCGGATACGTAGCGGGAAAGGGCCAAGAGACCCAGTACTTC
-,few,13,TRBV2,TRBJ1-1,CASSAEMNTEAFF,TGTGCCAGCAGTGCCGAAATGAACACTGAAGCTTTCTTT
TRBD1,-,13,TRBV30,TRBJ1-1,CAWSGQLNTEAFF,TGTGCCTGGTCGGGACAGCTGAACACTGAAGCTTTCTTT
-,-,14,TRBV29-1,TRBJ2-7,CSVVRGGGTYEQYF,TGCAGCGTTGTGAGGGGAGGGGGGACTTACGAGCAGTACTTC
-,-,15,TRBV23-1,TRBJ2-4,CASSPQVGFGNIQYF,TGCGCCAGCAGTCCCCAGGTCGGGTTCGGAAACATTCAGTACTTC
-,-,16,TRBV25-1,TRBJ1-5,CASSETDTLHNQPQHF,TGTGCCAGCAGTGAAACAGACACGCTTCACAATCAGCCCCAGCATTTT
-,-,12,TRBV6-6,TRBJ1-1,CASSPRENEAFF,TGTGCCAGCAGTCCCCGAGAGAACGAAGCTTTCTTT
-,-,15,TRBV27,TRBJ2-1,CASSLETPGPNEQFF,TGTGCCAGCAGTTTGGAAACCCCGGGGCCCAATGAGCAGTTCTTC
TRBD1,-,18,TRBV25-1,TRBJ2-6,CASSRTPGQGTGANVLTF,TGTGCCAGCAGTCGCACACCGGGACAGGGTACCGGGGCCAACGTCCTGACTTTC
TRBD1,-,11,TRBV30,TRBJ1-1,CAWSGTAEAFF,TGTGCCTGGAGCGGGACAGCCGAAGCTTTCTTT
TRBD2,-,17,TRBV4-2,TRBJ2-3,CASSQYRLAGDADTQYF,TGTGCCAGCAGCCAATACAGACTAGCGGGAGACGCAGATACGCAGTATTTT
-,-,15,TRBV12-5,TRBJ1-5,CASGLVPSTGRPQHF,TGTGCTAGTGGTTTGGTACCCTCGACAGGCCGGCCCCAGCATTTT
TRBD1,-,15,TRBV9,TRBJ1-2,CASSVGGTDNYGYTF,TGTGCCAGCAGCGTAGGAGGGACAGATAACTATGGCTACACCTTC
-,-,16,TRBV13,TRBJ2-1,CASSLAADGRYNEQFF,TGTGCCAGCAGCTTAGCAGCAGACGGGCGATACAATGAGCAGTTCTTC
TRBD1,-,15,TRBV19,TRBJ2-7,CASTSERTGIYEQYF,TGTGCCAGTACCTCCGAAAGGACAGGGATCTACGAGCAGTACTTC
-,-,14,TRBV27,TRBJ2-1,CASSLFDGRNEQFF,TGTGCCAGCAGTTTATTCGACGGCCGCAATGAGCAGTTCTTC
-,-,14,TRBV7-3,TRBJ2-1,CASSLSPLANEQFF,TGTGCCAGCAGCTTAAGTCCCCTAGCGAATGAGCAGTTCTTC
-,-,15,TRBV7-2,TRBJ2-3,CASSSPPRGTDTQYF,TGTGCCAGCAGCTCTCCTCCTCGCGGCACAGATACGCAGTATTTT
TRBD1,-,14,TRBV7-9,TRBJ1-2,CASSSDRFGYGYTF,TGTGCCAGCAGCTCGGACAGGTTCGGCTATGGCTACACCTTC
-,-,14,TRBV19,TRBJ2-5,CASSIRAGDETQYF,TGTGCCAGTAGTATAAGGGCAGGGGATGAGACCCAGTACTTC
-,-,15,TRBV30,TRBJ2-1,CAWSVLYRGGSEQFF,TGTGCCTGGAGTGTATTGTATCGTGGCGGCAGTGAGCAGTTCTTC
-,-,14,TRBV30,TRBJ2-3,CAWTQSGLGDTQYF,TGTGCCTGGACTCAGAGCGGGCTCGGGGATACGCAGTATTTT
TRBD1,-,18,TRBV29-1,TRBJ1-5,CSVVLAPWTGEVGQPQHF,TGCAGCGTTGTGCTGGCCCCCTGGACAGGGGAGGTGGGACAGCCCCAGCATTTT
-,-,16,TRBV4-1,TRBJ2-4,CASSQGILIAKNIQYF,TGCGCCAGCAGCCAAGGAATCTTGATAGCCAAAAACATTCAGTACTTC
TRBD1,-,13,TRBV30,TRBJ1-4,CAWRGQGGEKLFF,TGTGCCTGGAGGGGACAGGGAGGTGAAAAACTGTTTTTT
-,-,15,TRBV9,TRBJ2-4,CASSVRGGAKNIQYF,TGTGCCAGCAGCGTAAGGGGTGGGGCCAAAAACATTCAGTACTTC
TRBD2,-,14,TRBV19,TRBJ2-7,CASSNPREADEQYF,TGTGCCAGTAGTAATCCCCGGGAGGCCGACGAGCAGTACTTC
TRBD2,-,16,TRBV18,TRBJ2-7,CASSPPGGTTTYEQYF,TGTGCCAGCTCACCACCGGGGGGGACCACCACCTACGAGCAGTACTTC
-,-,13,TRBV29-1,TRBJ2-2,CSVVLLGVGELFF,TGCAGCGTTGTCTTGTTGGGAGTCGGGGAGCTGTTTTTT
-,-,13,TRBV28,TRBJ1-1,CASSYTAYTEAFF,TGTGCCAGCAGTTATACAGCCTACACTGAAGCTTTCTTT
TRBD2,-,15,TRBV24-1,TRBJ2-1,CATSDLSSGNNEQFF,TGTGCCACCAGTGATTTATCTAGCGGGAATAATGAGCAGTTCTTC
TRBD1,-,13,TRBV29-1,TRBJ1-1,CSVAGTANTEAFF,TGCAGCGTGGCCGGGACAGCGAACACTGAAGCTTTCTTT
TRBD1,-,17,TRBV7-9,TRBJ1-2,CASSLGSGTGVENGYTF,TGTGCCAGCAGCTTAGGCTCCGGGACAGGGGTTGAGAATGGCTACACCTTC
TRBD2,-,15,TRBV12-3/TRBV12-4,TRBJ2-7,CASSLGTGGGDEQYF,TGTGCCAGCAGTTTAGGGACGGGAGGAGGCGACGAGCAGTACTTC
-,-,15,TRBV18,TRBJ1-4,CASSPSAGANEKLFF,TGTGCCAGCTCACCCTCCGCAGGGGCTAATGAAAAACTGTTTTTT
-,-,14,TRBV27,TRBJ2-7,CASTALRGTGEQYF,TGTGCCAGCACCGCCCTAAGGGGGACGGGGGAGCAGTACTTC
-,-,16,TRBV6-1,TRBJ2-1,CASSPGGTVSYNEQFF,TGTGCCAGCAGTCCCGGGGGGACAGTCTCCTACAATGAGCAGTTCTTC
-,-,14,TRBV5-5,TRBJ1-1,CASSLSLMNTEAFF,TGTGCCAGCAGCCTAAGCTTAATGAACACTGAAGCTTTCTTT
TRBD1,-,14,TRBV28,TRBJ1-2,CASSGPQGDYGYTF,TGTGCCAGCAGTGGTCCGCAGGGGGACTATGGCTACACCTTC
-,-,15,TRBV28,TRBJ2-7,CASSLIQGRAYEQYF,TGTGCCAGCAGCCTTATACAGGGGAGGGCCTACGAGCAGTACTTC
TRBD1,once,15,TRBV28,TRBJ1-1,CASSGKDRFNTEAFF,TGTGCCAGCAGTGGAAAGGACAGGTTTAACACTGAAGCTTTCTTT
-,-,15,TRBV3-1,TRBJ2-1,CASSQDSGGTSEQFF,TGTGCCAGCAGCCAAGACAGCGGCGGAACCAGCGAGCAGTTCTTC